Each of the 11 T cell receptor beta chains below was sequenced from the same sample in a study of blood T cell repertoires in COVID-19. Assay: immunoSEQ multiplex PCR; the TCRdb copy retains only in-frame clones and omits some. Seen here are 120,000 to 150,000 clones, 84% observed once, and the top ten hold about 5.1%. Source material: peripheral blood. The receptors were gathered from a human donor in a cohort sampled during active COVID-19.

The rearrangement links TRBV6-5 to TRBJ2-2, with TRBD1 as a possible D gene (6 bases). Germline CDR1 MNHEY, CDR2 SVGAGI. Deletions cut 0 bases from V and 6 bases from J, with 11 bases between. The CDR3 is 15 residues long. In nucleotides, the CDR3 is TGTGCCAGCAGTTACTCCGAGGGGGTTCCCGGGGAGCTGTTTTTT. This gives the protein CASSYSEGVPGELFF.

The chain combines TRBV5-1 with TRBJ1-6, with 7 bases lining up with TRBD1. V lost 5 bases, J lost 5 bases, and 4 bases stayed unmatched. The CDR3 is made up of 14 amino acids. The germline V gene encodes CDR1 SGHRS and CDR2 YFSETQ. Here the CDR3 reads CASRTGQDNSPLHF. Here the CDR3 DNA reads TGCGCCAGCAGAACAGGACAGGATAATTCACCCCTCCACTTT. The full variable domain, rest sourced from reference TRBV5-1 and TRBJ1-6, is KAGVTQTPRYLIKTRGQQVTLSCSPISGHRSVSWYQQTPGQGLQFLFEYFSETQRNKGNFPGRFSGRQFSNSRSEMNVSTLELGDSALYLCASRTGQDNSPLHFGNGTRLTVT.

The rearrangement uses TRBV7-2 and TRBJ1-2; D not resolved. The length of the CDR3 is 14 residues. The ends were cut back, 6 bases at V and 5 bases at J, with 16 bases in the middle. In germline, CDR1 is SGHTA, CDR2 FQGNSA. CDR3 residues: CASSLRLDGYGYTF. CDR3 coding DNA: TGTGCCAGCAGTCTCCGGCTCGACGGGTATGGCTACACCTTC.

J is TRBJ2-7 and V is TRBV3-1 (or the pseudogene TRBV3-2); D is unclear. Germline V lookup: CDR1 LGHDT, CDR2 YNNKEL (reference sequence). The CDR3 contains 14 residues. The V gene lost 7 bases and the J gene lost 6 bases, with 19 bases spanning the gap. CDR3 amino acids: CASTLAVTTREQYF. CDR3 nucleotide sequence: TGTGCCAGCACCCTCGCCGTCACTACCCGCGAGCAGTACTTC.

The genes are TRBV9 and TRBJ2-7, with D tentatively TRBD1 (5 bases). Germline CDR1 SGDLS, CDR2 YYNGEE. The CDR3 runs 14 residues. V was pared by 0 bases and J by 2 bases, with 9 bases between. CDR3 sequence reads: CASSVAQGPYEQYF. As DNA, the CDR3 is TGTGCCAGCAGCGTAGCCCAGGGTCCCTACGAGCAGTACTTC.

This chain joins TRBV28 and TRBJ2-5, with D perhaps TRBD1 (6 bases). Germline assignment: CDR1 MDHEN and CDR2 SYDVKM. The CDR3 has 14 residues. The germline V and J ends were trimmed by 5 bases and 0 bases, with 10 bases remaining between them. In DNA, the CDR3 is TGTGCCAGCAGTATGGACAGACACCAAGAGACCCAGTACTTC. Translated: CASSMDRHQETQYF. The complete variable domain, with remaining parts taken from reference TRBV28 and TRBJ2-5, reads DVKVTQSSRYLVKRTGEKVFLECVQDMDHENMFWYRQDPGLGLRLIYFSYDVKMKEKGDIPEGYSVSREKKERFSLILESASTNQTSMYLCASSMDRHQETQYFGPGTRLLVL.

CDR3 nucleotide sequence: TGTGCCAGCAGCCACCCTTTCGGACTGAGCACAGATACGCAGTATTTT. Translation: CASSHPFGLSTDTQYF. The chain links TRBV3-1 (or the pseudogene TRBV3-2) to TRBJ2-3, with a weak D call TRBD2 (5 bases). Germline V gives CDR1 LGHDT, CDR2 YNNKEL (reference sequence). V was cut by 3 bases and J by 0 bases, with 13 bases left in between. The CDR3 extends over 16 amino acids.

The CDR3 bases are TGTGCCAGCAGCTTGAGGCGGAGCGAAGCTTTCTTT. Amino acids: CASSLRRSEAFF. The chain is built from TRBV5-5 and TRBJ1-1; D gene unclear. This CDR3 is built from 12 residues. CDR1 is SGHKS and CDR2 is YYEKEE in the germline V gene (reference sequence). Deletions cut 1 base from V and 8 bases from J, with 9 bases between.

J is TRBJ1-1 and V is TRBV11-3; tentative D call: TRBD1 (6 bases). Germline V gene data show CDR1 as SGHNT and CDR2 as YENEEA. Trimming took 5 bases from V and 4 from J, leaving 11 bases between them. The CDR3 sequence is 13 residues long. The CDR3 sequence is CASSKGDGTEAFF. CDR3 DNA: TGTGCCAGCAGCAAGGGGGATGGCACTGAAGCTTTCTTT.

The chain carries TRBV5-6 and TRBJ2-2, with a possible D match to TRBD2 (6 bases). Between the trimmed V and J ends, which lost 4 bases and 1 base, there was a span of 14 bases. The CDR3 spans 16 residues. CDR1 is SGHDT and CDR2 is YYEEEE in the germline V gene. The CDR3 nucleotides are TGTGCCAGCAGCCCATCTTCCGGGGGGAACACCGGGGAGCTGTTTTTT. As protein: CASSPSSGGNTGELFF.

The rearrangement links TRBV5-1 to TRBJ1-4; tentative D call: TRBD1 (6 bases). Germline-derived CDR1 and CDR2 are SGHRS and YFSETQ. CDR3 length: 16 residues. Between the trimmed V and J ends, which lost 0 bases and 8 bases, there was a span of 17 bases. The CDR3 sequence: CASSLEGSGGGEKLFF. In nucleotides, the CDR3 is TGCGCCAGCAGCTTGGAGGGTTCTGGGGGCGGCGAAAAACTGTTTTTT.